These 21 T cell receptor beta chains were sequenced from one sample in a study of PD-L1 blockade in urothelial cancer. Some clones are missing from TCRdb's copy, which holds only in-frame ones; the method was immunoSEQ multiplex PCR. The sample carries approximately 88,000 clones, around 84% recorded once. Time point noted: pretreatment peripheral blood. This sample comprised PBMCs, obtained around atezolizumab (anti-PD-L1) treatment. Receptors originate from a man aged 55 to 69 with urothelial cancer.

As to this clone: Other nucleotide sequences in the sample specify the same CDR3. The chain uses TRBV28 and TRBJ1-5; 9 nucleotides line up with TRBD1. Germline V lookup: CDR1 MDHEN, CDR2 SYDVKM. The CDR3 extends over 14 amino acids. Trimming took 6 bases from V and 4 from J; bases not matched to a gene: 4. DNA for the CDR3: TGTGCCAGCAGCCTTGGACAGGGGAATCAGCCCCAGCATTTT. It specifies CASSLGQGNQPQHF.

This chain joins TRBV11-2 and TRBJ1-1, with a possible D match to TRBD1 (5 bases). The CDR3 covers 13 residues. Germline CDR1 reads SGHAT; CDR2 reads FQNNGV. Between the trimmed V and J ends, which lost 5 bases and 11 bases, there was a span of 18 bases. The CDR3 here is CASSPGHRPSAFF. The CDR3 region has the DNA TGTGCCAGCAGCCCCGGACATCGCCCCTCGGCTTTCTTT. The variable domain in full, completed from reference TRBV11-2 and TRBJ1-1, reads EAGVAQSPRYKIIEKRQSVAFWCNPISGHATLYWYQQILGQGPKLLIQFQNNGVVDDSQLPKDRFSAERLKGVDSTLKIQPAKLEDSAVYLCASSPGHRPSAFFGQGTRLTVV.

V and J are TRBV9 and TRBJ2-7; D uncertain. CDR3 length: 14 residues. Germline-derived CDR1 and CDR2 are SGDLS and YYNGEE. Deletions cut 1 base from V and 4 bases from J, with 12 bases between. The CDR3 sequence is CASSVQSASYEQYF. The CDR3 nucleotides read TGTGCCAGCAGCGTACAGTCAGCTAGTTACGAGCAGTACTTC. The variable domain in full, completed from reference TRBV9 and TRBJ2-7, reads DSGVTQTPKHLITATGQRVTLRCSPRSGDLSVYWYQQSLDQGLQFLIQYYNGEERAKGNILERFSAQQFPDLHSELNLSSLELGDSALYFCASSVQSASYEQYFGPGTRLTVT.

This chain connects TRBV28 to TRBJ1-1; 9 bases map to TRBD1. The CDR3 extends over 18 amino acids. Germline V gene data show CDR1 as MDHEN and CDR2 as SYDVKM. The J segment lost 2 bases and the V segment lost 6 bases, leaving 16 bases of the junction unmatched. For the CDR3, the DNA is TGTGCCAGCAGCGGGGGCGTTGTTGGGACAGGGCCTAACACTGAAGCTTTCTTT. It is translated as CASSGGVVGTGPNTEAFF. The full variable domain, in which reference TRBV28 and TRBJ1-1 provide the parts outside the CDR3, is DVKVTQSSRYLVKRTGEKVFLECVQDMDHENMFWYRQDPGLGLRLIYFSYDVKMKEKGDIPEGYSVSREKKERFSLILESASTNQTSMYLCASSGGVVGTGPNTEAFFGQGTRLTVV.

The chain couples TRBV6-1 to TRBJ2-1; TRBD1 matches at 9 bases. The CDR3 length is 15 residues. The J segment lost 6 bases and the V segment lost 4 bases, leaving 7 bases of the junction unmatched. CDR1 and CDR2 (germline): MNHNS, SASEGT. The CDR3 DNA reads TGTGCCAGCAGTGGAAACAGGGGGCAAAGCAATGAGCAGTTCTTC. It is translated as CASSGNRGQSNEQFF.

This clone has only one observation. The chain recombines TRBV10-3 with TRBJ2-3; 13 positions match TRBD2. J lost 11 bases, V lost 6 bases, and 8 bases had no gene match. The germline V gene has CDR1 ENHRY and CDR2 SYGVKD. There are 14 residues in the CDR3. The CDR3 region has the DNA TGTGCCATCAGGGGACTAGCGGGGAGCATAGAGCAGTATTTT. Protein sequence: CAIRGLAGSIEQYF.

This chain links TRBV11-1 with TRBJ2-2, with D possibly matching TRBD1 (5 bases). V was shortened by 4 bases and J by 2 bases, with 11 bases between the two germline ends. Germline assignment: CDR1 SGHAT and CDR2 FQDESV (reference sequence). This CDR3 region has 15 residues. The CDR3 nucleotides are TGTGCCAGCAGCTCGGCAGGGCCAAACACCGGGGAGCTGTTTTTT. It is translated as CASSSAGPNTGELFF.

The chain uses TRBV7-2 and TRBJ2-5, with 15 bases aligning to TRBD2. With V trimmed by 4 bases and J by 5 bases, 5 bases remained unmatched. This CDR3 comprises 16 residues. The V gene's germline CDR1 is SGHTA and CDR2 FQGNSA. The CDR3 sequence is CASSSGLAGGRETQYF. Written as DNA, the CDR3 is TGTGCCAGCAGCTCGGGACTAGCGGGGGGCCGGGAGACCCAGTACTTC.

This chain links TRBV13 with TRBJ2-2; 7 bases align to TRBD1. Germline values: CDR1 PRHDT, CDR2 FYEKMQ (reference sequence). The CDR3 length is 17 residues. Germline trimming cut 3 bases from V and 6 bases from J; bases unmatched to any gene: 13. The chain's CDR3 is CASSFRAGTEWPGELFF. CDR3 in DNA: TGTGCCAGCAGCTTTAGGGCAGGGACAGAGTGGCCCGGGGAGCTGTTTTTT.

This clone was counted a few times. The chain is built from TRBV6-1 and TRBJ1-2, with D uncertain. Looked up from germline, CDR1 is MNHNS and CDR2 is SASEGT. The CDR3 has 14 amino acids. Trimming removed 6 bases from V and 4 bases from J, with 15 bases in between. For the CDR3, the DNA is TGTGCCAGCAGGGCAGCCCAAAGAGGCTATGGCTACACCTTC. As protein: CASRAAQRGYGYTF.

The chain employs TRBV27 and TRBJ2-5; 7 bases map to TRBD2. V dropped 2 bases and J dropped 0; count of bases not matched to a gene: 3. The germline V gene encodes CDR1 MNHEY and CDR2 SMNVEV (reference sequence). The CDR3 loop spans 15 amino acids. The CDR3: CASSLMRGYQETQYF. CDR3 DNA sequence: TGTGCCAGCAGTTTAATGCGGGGGTACCAAGAGACCCAGTACTTC.

This chain connects TRBV15 to TRBJ2-3; perhaps TRBD1 as D (5 bases). Trimming left V 1 base short and J 2 bases short, with 16 bases between. This CDR3 is built from 17 residues. CDR1 and CDR2 (germline): LNHNV, YYDKDF (reference sequence). The CDR3: CATSRVKTTGSTDTQYF. The CDR3 DNA reads as TGTGCCACCAGCAGAGTTAAGACCACAGGTTCCACAGATACGCAGTATTTT.

The rearrangement joins TRBV6-5 to TRBJ1-4; no clear D. The CDR3 covers 15 residues. Germline V gives CDR1 MNHEY, CDR2 SVGAGI. Between the trimmed V and J ends, which lost 5 bases and 2 bases, there was a span of 12 bases. For the CDR3, the DNA is TGTGCCAGCAGTCCGTCGGGAGGGACTAATGAAAAACTGTTTTTT. It translates to CASSPSGGTNEKLFF.

V usage is TRBV27 and J usage is TRBJ2-3, with 7 nucleotides matching TRBD1. Germline V lookup: CDR1 MNHEY, CDR2 SMNVEV (reference sequence). J was trimmed by 4 bases and V by 2 bases; bases with no gene match: 9. The CDR3 runs to 16 residues. The CDR3 DNA reads as TGTGCCAGCAGTTTAAGACAGGGAAGGGGGCCAGATACGCAGTATTTT. Its protein product is CASSLRQGRGPDTQYF.

The chain carries TRBV9 and TRBJ1-3; a possible D gene is TRBD1 (6 bases). From germline, CDR1 is SGDLS and CDR2 YYNGEE. V lost 0 bases, J lost 0 bases, and 13 bases lay in between. CDR3 size: 17 residues. CDR3 protein: CASSVGPRQDSGNTIYF. DNA for the CDR3: TGTGCCAGCAGCGTAGGCCCCCGACAGGACTCTGGAAACACCATATATTTT.

The V and J genes are TRBV18 and TRBJ1-2; D is uncertain. Germline-derived CDR1 and CDR2 are KGHSH and LQKENI. The CDR3 extends over 13 amino acids. Trimming cost V 1 base and J 2 bases, with 5 bases left between them. The CDR3 loop is CASSPRANYGYTF. The CDR3 DNA follows: TGTGCCAGCTCACCACGGGCGAACTATGGCTACACCTTC.

This clone was found a few times. V usage is TRBV6-5 and J usage is TRBJ2-3; D is uncertain. The CDR3 sequence is 14 residues long. Per germline, CDR1 MNHEY and CDR2 SVGAGI. Trimming pared 8 bases from V and 10 bases from J, leaving 22 bases between. The CDR3 is CASQLGPSPVAQYF. As DNA, the CDR3 is TGTGCCAGCCAATTGGGCCCCTCCCCGGTCGCGCAGTATTTT.

The chain has TRBV6-5 and TRBJ2-7, with D perhaps matching TRBD2 (7 bases). Germline values: CDR1 MNHEY, CDR2 SVGAGI. This CDR3 has 14 residues. V shed 4 bases and J shed 5 bases, with 15 bases lying between them. The CDR3 DNA reads as TGTGCCAGCAGTTTCCAAGGGGGGGGAGACGAGCAGTACTTC. Translation gives CASSFQGGGDEQYF.

The genes are TRBV10-3 and TRBJ2-5, with TRBD2 matching 11 bases. CDR1 is ENHRY and CDR2 is SYGVKD in the germline V gene. Trimming took 6 bases from V and 5 from J; bases not matched to a gene: 11. The CDR3 length is 16 residues. The CDR3 region has the DNA TGTGCCATCAGCTCTACTAGCGGGGGTGTGGGGGAGACCCAGTACTTC. Residues: CAISSTSGGVGETQYF.

This clone has only one observation. The chain has TRBV5-1 and TRBJ1-3; tentative D call: TRBD1 (5 bases). From germline, CDR1 is SGHRS and CDR2 YFSETQ. This CDR3 is 16 amino acids long. The germline V and J ends were trimmed by 0 bases and 0 bases, with 10 bases remaining between them. The CDR3 sequence is CASSLEGLNSGNTIYF. The DNA of the CDR3 is TGCGCCAGCAGCTTGGAGGGACTTAACTCTGGAAACACCATATATTTT.

The chain couples TRBV9 to TRBJ1-2; 10 bases line up with TRBD1. Trimming removed 0 bases from V and 4 bases from J; junction bases left unmatched: 3. Germline V gene data show CDR1 as SGDLS and CDR2 as YYNGEE. This CDR3 has 15 amino acids. CDR3 nucleotides: TGTGCCAGCAGCGTAGGGGGACAGGGGAGCTATGGCTACACCTTC. Residues: CASSVGGQGSYGYTF.